This entry is about one T cell receptor beta chain. Its antigen is not known. These data come from a study of blood T cells in healthy people across ages. Study-wide results and limits: In older individuals, TCR beta diversity per million T cells was lower, falling roughly linearly with age.

A second PCR, run for roughly 7 to 11 cycles, used a sample-barcoded 5' primer plus a J-beta primer mix. Each of the cDNA molecules was tagged by a template-switch adaptor with 12 random nucleotides. TCRdb called the 5' RACE reads again in MiXCR, with one record for every CDR3 protein. The top ten clones hold 10% of a sample with about 840,000 distinct CDR3 sequences, 25% to 30% of them seen once. Samples had at least 7 million PBMCs isolated from them. The authors extracted at least 6 micrograms of total RNA per sample. This sample also belongs to another study, concerning T cells of mothers and their children.

Sequencing input: blood. The TCR sequence derives from a woman aged 40 to 50 in good health.

The CDR3 loop is CASAGLTDTQYF. The CDR3 nucleotides read TGTGCCTCCGCGGGCCTCACAGATACGCAGTATTTT. The chain recombines TRBV30 with TRBJ2-3; a weak D match, TRBD2 (5 bases). In germline, CDR1 is GTSNPN, CDR2 SVGIG (reference sequence). This CDR3 is 12 amino acids long. The V end lost 7 bases, the J end lost 2 bases, and 10 bases lay between the germline ends.